The text below deals with one T cell receptor (beta chain). These data come from a study of Ad26.COV2.S vaccination and SARS-CoV-2 variants. Overall study context: The COV1001 Ad26.COV2.S trial arm included the donor.

Data came from immunoSEQ multiplex PCR; TCRdb stores just in-frame clones and leaves some out. The sample lists fewer than 400,000 clones; under 90% were seen once. Germline V lookup: CDR1 SNHLY, CDR2 FYNNEI. With 4 bases removed from V and 0 bases from J, the gap between germline ends came to 9 bases. The CDR3 is made up of 14 amino acids. As for treatment: about 20 received Ad26.COV2.S at low or high dose, single or two shots; 5 received placebo; per-sample allocation not given. After the first vaccine or placebo injection, samples were drawn on day 63. As its vector, the vaccine had Ad26, which expressed Wuhan-strain SARS-CoV-2 spike.

The sequence came from a person aged 18-65 years who received the Ad26.COV2.S COVID-19 vaccine or a placebo. This chain connects TRBV2 to TRBJ1-1, with D maybe TRBD1 (6 bases). Sample: peripheral blood, taken in a trial of Ad26.COV2.S vaccine versus placebo. The CDR3 is CASSVQGMNTEAFF. CDR3 in DNA: TGTGCCAGCAGTGTGCAGGGGATGAACACTGAAGCTTTCTTT.